What follows are 3 T cell receptor beta chains derived from one specimen sequenced in a study of molecular identifiers for immune sequencing clone quantification. A single record per CDR3 protein comes from TCRdb applying MiXCR to the PCR reads. Of more than 60,000 distinct CDR3 sequences listed, about a sixth were seen once; the top ten hold 1.4% to 1.5%. Sequencing input: naive CD8+ T cells from blood, with Jurkat cell RNA spiked in. Subset in this sample: FACS-sorted CD8+CD4-CCR7+CD45RA+ naive T cells. The receptors here all came from a human donor in good health. Some libraries in this study had Jurkat cell RNA spiked in.

This clonotype was seen repeatedly, ten times or more. V usage is TRBV7-9 and J usage is TRBJ2-7, with 8 positions matching TRBD1. The CDR3 spans 16 residues. J was trimmed by 3 bases and V by 5 bases; bases with no gene match: 12. Germline V gene sequence: CDR1 SEHNR, CDR2 FQNEAQ (reference sequence). The CDR3 nucleotides read TGTGCCAGCAGCCGACCACAGGGGGTTTACGACTACGAGCAGTACTTC. This sequence encodes CASSRPQGVYDYEQYF.

This clonotype was seen repeatedly, ten times or more. The chain employs TRBV3-1 and TRBJ2-2; the D gene is possibly TRBD1 (6 bases). The V gene's germline CDR1 is LGHDT and CDR2 YNNKEL (reference sequence). This CDR3 comprises 15 residues. Trimming took off 6 bases at V and 4 bases at J, with 15 bases between the two ends. The CDR3 coding sequence is TGTGCCAGCAGGCTAGGGGGAGCGAGCACCGGGGAGCTGTTTTTT. The encoded protein is CASRLGGASTGELFF.

Many counts were recorded for this clonotype. V gene TRBV30 combines with J gene TRBJ1-1; no firm D call. The CDR3 contains 11 residues. In germline, CDR1 is GTSNPN, CDR2 SVGIG (reference sequence). V lost 3 bases and J lost 6, with 8 bases in between. CDR3 DNA sequence: TGTGCCTGGAGGCAGGCGTCTGAAGCTTTCTTT. It encodes CAWRQASEAFF.